The 30 T cell receptor beta chains reported below all come from one sample, sequenced in a study of blood T cell repertoires in COVID-19. Sequencing was performed with immunoSEQ multiplex PCR; in TCRdb, only in-frame clones are kept and a portion is missing. The table shows some 260,000 clones, with approximately 86% occurring only once. Sequencing input: PBMCs or T cells enriched from blood (not recorded which). The receptors derive from a woman under 40 with acute COVID-19.

The chain has TRBV28 and TRBJ1-1; no firm D call. Trimming took off 6 bases at V and 1 base at J, with 12 bases between the two ends. The CDR3 spans 14 residues. Germline V CDR1 and CDR2: MDHEN, SYDVKM. The CDR3 sequence: CASSRKTRNTEAFF. CDR3 DNA sequence: TGTGCCAGCAGCCGCAAAACAAGGAACACTGAAGCTTTCTTT. Supplemented by reference TRBV28 and TRBJ1-1, the full variable domain reads DVKVTQSSRYLVKRTGEKVFLECVQDMDHENMFWYRQDPGLGLRLIYFSYDVKMKEKGDIPEGYSVSREKKERFSLILESASTNQTSMYLCASSRKTRNTEAFFGQGTRLTVV.

The chain joins TRBV29-1 to TRBJ2-7; D possibly corresponds to TRBD1 (6 bases). Germline values: CDR1 SQVTM, CDR2 ANQGSEA. The CDR3 totals 13 residues. V was clipped by 0 bases and J by 7 bases, with 13 bases between them. Written as DNA, the CDR3 is TGCAGCGTTGAAGAGCAGGGGCAAGGGGAGCAGTACTTC. This encodes CSVEEQGQGEQYF.

A few counts support this clone. This chain joins TRBV4-1 and TRBJ2-7; 7 nucleotides align to TRBD2. The germline V gene encodes CDR1 MGHRA and CDR2 YSYEKL. The CDR3 spans 17 residues. The J segment lost 0 bases and the V segment lost 0 bases, leaving 8 bases of the junction unmatched. The CDR3 DNA reads TGCGCCAGCAGCCAAGAAGGAAGTCTAGCGGCCTCCTACGAGCAGTACTTC. Encoded protein: CASSQEGSLAASYEQYF.

This chain links TRBV9 with TRBJ1-1; D gene uncertain. CDR3 size: 14 residues. Germline CDR1 is SGDLS and CDR2 is YYNGEE. V gave up 4 bases and J gave up 1 base, with 11 bases separating them. CDR3: CASSLTTRNTEAFF. The DNA for the CDR3 is TGTGCCAGCAGCCTCACAACAAGGAACACTGAAGCTTTCTTT.

This clone has just a few counts. The CDR3 nucleotides are TGCGCCAGCAGCCAAAGCGGGGGCACTGGGGCCAACGTCCTGACTTTC. This gives the protein CASSQSGGTGANVLTF. The chain links TRBV4-3 to TRBJ2-6; 8 nucleotides agree with TRBD2. This CDR3 has 16 amino acids. Trimming cost V 2 bases and J 2 bases; bases outside gene matches: 2. Germline V gives CDR1 LGHNA, CDR2 YSLEER.

The chain has TRBV9 and TRBJ2-1, with 8 nucleotides matching TRBD1. The CDR3 consists of 13 residues. The germline V gene encodes CDR1 SGDLS and CDR2 YYNGEE. The ends lost 3 bases at V and 7 bases at J; junction bases unmatched: 3. The CDR3 nucleotides read TGTGCCAGCAGCGGACAGGGGATTAATGAGCAGTTCTTC. Amino acid sequence: CASSGQGINEQFF.

The chain joins TRBV10-2 to TRBJ2-7; TRBD1 matches at 7 bases. Germline CDR1 reads WSHSY; CDR2 reads SAAADI. The V gene end was trimmed by 8 bases and the J gene end by 3 bases; junction bases not matched to a gene: 7. This CDR3 is 13 amino acids long. CDR3 amino acids: CASGDRINYEQYF. CDR3 DNA: TGCGCCAGCGGGGACAGAATAAACTACGAGCAGTACTTC.

There are a few counts of this clone. This chain joins TRBV5-5 and TRBJ1-1, with 7 bases that match TRBD1. The germline V gene encodes CDR1 SGHKS and CDR2 YYEKEE (reference sequence). V dropped 1 base and J dropped 2; count of bases not matched to a gene: 8. The CDR3 has 16 amino acids. The CDR3 region has the DNA TGTGCCAGCAGCTTGACTCCCGGGACAGCCAACACTGAAGCTTTCTTT. It is translated as CASSLTPGTANTEAFF.

This clone showed up just a few times. V usage is TRBV5-1 and J usage is TRBJ2-7; 9 bases line up with TRBD2. The germline CDR1 and CDR2 sequences are SGHRS and YFSETQ. Trimming at V came to 0 bases and at J to 7 bases, leaving 8 bases not matched to a gene. The CDR3 is made up of 15 amino acids. DNA of the CDR3: TGCGCCAGCAGCTTGGAATGGACTAGCGAAACTGAGCAGTACTTC. Its translation: CASSLEWTSETEQYF.

The chain carries TRBV7-9 and TRBJ1-1; D unclear. Trimming shortened V by 5 bases and J by 11 bases, and 27 bases separated the two germline ends. This CDR3 region has 16 residues. Germline CDR1 reads SEHNR; CDR2 reads FQNEAQ (reference sequence). DNA of the CDR3: TGTGCCAGCAGCCCATCCGTGGGCTGGGGAGAGGTAGAGGCTTTCTTT. Amino acids: CASSPSVGWGEVEAFF.

The CDR3 is CASSYDLQTNSPLHF. The CDR3 DNA reads TGTGCCAGCAGTTACGATTTACAGACTAATTCACCCCTCCACTTT. The chain joins TRBV6-5 to TRBJ1-6; D ambiguous. The CDR3 length is 15 residues. CDR1 and CDR2 from the germline V gene are MNHEY and SVGAGI. The V end lost 2 bases, the J end lost 6 bases, and 11 bases lay between the germline ends.

The J gene is TRBJ1-5, the V gene TRBV30, with 7 bases matching TRBD1. Germline V gene data show CDR1 as GTSNPN and CDR2 as SVGIG (reference sequence). J was trimmed by 7 bases and V by 1 base; bases with no gene match: 4. CDR3 length: 13 amino acids. CDR3 nucleotide sequence: TGTGCCTGGAGTGGAGGGGACAGACAGCCCCAGCATTTT. Protein: CAWSGGDRQPQHF.

The chain employs TRBV4-1 and TRBJ1-4, with D possibly TRBD1 on 5 matching bases. V was trimmed by 4 bases and J by 7 bases, leaving 19 bases between them. Per the germline V gene, CDR1 is MGHRA and CDR2 is YSYEKL. The CDR3 loop spans 16 amino acids. The CDR3 region is CASSRPGRGSAEKLFF. CDR3 coding DNA: TGCGCCAGCAGCCGCCCAGGGAGGGGCAGTGCTGAAAAACTGTTTTTT.

Only one count was recorded for this clone. The chain employs TRBV7-8 and TRBJ1-5; 7 bases line up with TRBD1. Germline V gene sequence: CDR1 SGHVS, CDR2 FQNEAQ. The V segment lost 6 bases and the J segment 6 bases; nucleotides outside the gene matches: 8. The CDR3 runs to 14 residues. This CDR3 reads CASSQDRSIQPQHF. CDR3 nucleotides: TGTGCCAGCAGTCAGGACAGGTCGATTCAGCCCCAGCATTTT.

This clone was recorded once. This rearrangement joins TRBV19 to TRBJ2-1; TRBD2 agrees at 9 bases. The V segment lost 5 bases and the J segment 1 base; nucleotides outside the gene matches: 12. This CDR3 spans 18 amino acids. Germline CDR1 is LNHDA and CDR2 is SQIVND (reference sequence). The CDR3 reads CASSPRASGVTSYNEQFF. The CDR3 DNA reads as TGTGCCAGTAGTCCCCGAGCTAGCGGGGTGACATCCTACAATGAGCAGTTCTTC.

The chain is built from TRBV10-3 and TRBJ1-2; the match to TRBD1 covers 9 bases. The germline gives CDR1 ENHRY, CDR2 SYGVKD. This CDR3 has 15 amino acids. After removal of 4 bases from V and 4 bases from J, the junction contained 7 bases not matched to a gene. In DNA, the CDR3 is TGTGCCATCAGTGTTGGGACAGGGCAAGTCTATGGCTACACCTTC. Its protein is CAISVGTGQVYGYTF.

The chain joins TRBV4-1 to TRBJ2-3; 7 nucleotides line up with TRBD2. Trimming cost V 4 bases and J 5 bases; bases outside gene matches: 9. This CDR3 spans 15 amino acids. From germline, CDR1 is MGHRA and CDR2 YSYEKL. CDR3: CASSRLAGDIDTQYF. CDR3 DNA sequence: TGCGCCAGCAGCCGATTAGCGGGCGACATAGATACGCAGTATTTT.

The chain recombines TRBV14 with TRBJ2-5; 7 bases match TRBD2. This CDR3 is 15 amino acids long. V trimming: 6 bases; J trimming: 2 bases; junction bases outside the gene matches: 9. CDR1 and CDR2 (germline): SGHDN, FVKESK. The CDR3 DNA sequence: TGTGCCAGCAGTCTAGCGGAGTCCACTCAAGAGACCCAGTACTTC. Amino acids: CASSLAESTQETQYF.

The chain employs TRBV6-2 or TRBV6-3 and TRBJ2-1; D may be TRBD2 (6 bases). With 6 bases removed from V and 4 bases from J, the gap between germline ends came to 10 bases. CDR1 is MNHEY, CDR2 SVGEGT, per germline. The CDR3 runs to 13 residues. CDR3 region: CASSTSSYNEQFF. Written as DNA, the CDR3 is TGTGCCAGCAGCACTAGCAGTTACAATGAGCAGTTCTTC.

The rearrangement uses TRBV5-1 and TRBJ1-1; tentative D call: TRBD1 (5 bases). V was clipped by 4 bases and J by 0 bases, with 7 bases between them. The CDR3 extends over 13 amino acids. The V gene's germline CDR1 is SGHRS and CDR2 YFSETQ. The CDR3 sequence is CASSRQLNTEAFF. CDR3 nucleotides: TGCGCCAGCAGCCGACAGCTGAACACTGAAGCTTTCTTT.

The CDR3 bases are TGTGCCAGCAGGGCTCGGGGGGGCACAGATACGCAGTATTTT. It specifies CASRARGGTDTQYF. The J gene is TRBJ2-3, the V gene TRBV11-2; TRBD2 agrees at 7 bases. The CDR3 contains 14 residues. V lost 6 bases and J lost 1; bases outside the gene matches: 4. Germline lookup yields CDR1 SGHAT and CDR2 FQNNGV. Combining the CDR3 with reference TRBV11-2 and TRBJ2-3 gives the whole variable domain EAGVAQSPRYKIIEKRQSVAFWCNPISGHATLYWYQQILGQGPKLLIQFQNNGVVDDSQLPKDRFSAERLKGVDSTLKIQPAKLEDSAVYLCASRARGGTDTQYFGPGTRLTVL.

This clone came up once. CDR3 region: CASSYSGGTNYGYTF. CDR3 DNA: TGTGCCAGCAGTTACTCGGGGGGGACTAACTATGGCTACACCTTC. V gene TRBV6-5 combines with J gene TRBJ1-2; TRBD1 is a possible D gene (5 bases). The germline V and J ends were trimmed by 0 bases and 0 bases, with 8 bases remaining between them. Germline V gives CDR1 MNHEY, CDR2 SVGAGI. This CDR3 contains 15 residues.

Only a few counts were recorded for this clone. V is TRBV7-3 and J is TRBJ1-2; D may be TRBD1 (5 bases). The germline V and J ends were trimmed by 5 bases and 9 bases, with 25 bases remaining between them. Germline V gene sequence: CDR1 SGHTA, CDR2 FQGTGA. This CDR3 is built from 16 residues. The CDR3 sequence: CASSEGFTGERLSYTF. The DNA for the CDR3 is TGTGCCAGCAGCGAGGGTTTTACGGGGGAGCGACTGAGCTACACCTTC. The variable domain in full, completed from reference TRBV7-3 and TRBJ1-2, reads GAGVSQTPSNKVTEKGKYVELRCDPISGHTALYWYRQSLGQGPEFLIYFQGTGAADDSGLPNDRFFAVRPEGSVSTLKIQRTERGDSAVYLCASSEGFTGERLSYTFGSGTRLTVV.

The chain combines TRBV18 with TRBJ1-2; D is uncertain. CDR1 is KGHSH, CDR2 LQKENI, per germline. The CDR3 extends over 13 amino acids. The V gene lost 3 bases and the J gene lost 11 bases, with 16 bases spanning the gap. CDR3 sequence: CASSPIGGERYTF. CDR3 bases: TGTGCCAGCTCACCTATTGGCGGGGAAAGGTACACCTTC.

The V gene is TRBV12-5, the J gene TRBJ2-3; 11 bases align to TRBD2. Unmatched junction bases numbered 7, after V lost 6 bases and J lost 2 bases. Germline lookup yields CDR1 LGHNT and CDR2 FRNRAP. The CDR3 runs to 16 residues. CDR3 DNA sequence: TGTGCTAGTGGCCGTGGACTAGCGGGTTCCACAGATACGCAGTATTTT. Its translation: CASGRGLAGSTDTQYF.

This clone was observed once. The V gene is TRBV13, the J gene TRBJ1-5; the D gene is possibly TRBD1 (6 bases). Germline V CDR1 and CDR2: PRHDT, FYEKMQ (reference sequence). V lost 5 bases and J 4 bases, leaving 12 bases between the germline ends. This CDR3 is built from 14 residues. Here the CDR3 reads CASSRRGENQPQHF. The CDR3 DNA sequence: TGTGCCAGCAGCCGCAGGGGCGAAAATCAGCCCCAGCATTTT. Full variable domain (missing parts from reference TRBV13 and TRBJ1-5): AAGVIQSPRHLIKEKRETATLKCYPIPRHDTVYWYQQGPGQDPQFLISFYEKMQSDKGSIPDRFSAQQFSDYHSELNMSSLELGDSALYFCASSRRGENQPQHFGDGTRLSIL.

This clone was seen a few times. V gene TRBV29-1 combines with J gene TRBJ2-7; 8 bases fit TRBD1. Germline V gene sequence: CDR1 SQVTM, CDR2 ANQGSEA. CDR3 length equals 14 residues. V dropped 1 base and J dropped 6; count of bases not matched to a gene: 8. This chain's CDR3 is CSVEVPRTGSEQYF. CDR3 nucleotides: TGCAGCGTTGAAGTCCCAAGGACAGGGAGCGAGCAGTACTTC.

The V and J genes are TRBV11-2 and TRBJ2-2, with D possibly TRBD1 on 5 matching bases. The germline V gene encodes CDR1 SGHAT and CDR2 FQNNGV. V shed 2 bases and J shed 7 bases, with 17 bases lying between them. The CDR3 is 16 residues long. CDR3 bases: TGTGCCAGCAGCTTATCTTACAGGCACCGCGGCGGGGAGCTGTTTTTT. Translated, it gives CASSLSYRHRGGELFF.

This clone was counted between two and nine times. The J gene is TRBJ1-6, the V gene TRBV12-2; TRBD1, the table's D call, was not compared with the DNA. TRBV12-2 is given as a pseudogene. The CDR3 has 16 residues. The CDR3 sequence is CASRLALYRANSPLHF. CDR3 bases: TGTGCAAGTCGCTTAGCGCTGTACAGGGCAAATTCACCCCTCCACTTT.

This chain links TRBV6-5 with TRBJ2-7; 10 positions agree with TRBD2. Germline CDR1 MNHEY, CDR2 SVGAGI. The junction had 6 bases not matched to a gene; V was cut back by 6 bases and J by 4 bases. The CDR3 is 14 residues long. The CDR3 bases are TGTGCCAGCAGCCGGACTAGCGGCCGATACGAGCAGTACTTC. It codes for CASSRTSGRYEQYF.